This is a list of T cell receptor beta chains from one sample in a study of radiotherapy plus CTLA-4 blockade in lung cancer. Only in-frame clones appear in the TCRdb table, and some are missing; sequencing was by immunoSEQ multiplex PCR. The sample has some 110,000 clones, 70% to 90% seen once; the top ten hold more than 6.5%. Sequencing was performed on peripheral blood, taken from a patient treated with radiotherapy plus ipilimumab. The receptors come from a human donor with non-small cell lung cancer that progressed on radiotherapy plus ipilimumab. Each CDR3 is given with its conserved first and last residue. Each record gives: D gene, clone size, J gene, V gene, CDR3 protein, CDR3 DNA. The D gene is left open where the match is weak. Some rows have no size entry. The others give once, few or many, or a class for an expanded clone.

TRBD2 | once | TRBJ2-7 | TRBV5-6 | CASSLSLRLAGDRVGEQYF | TGTGCCAGCAGCTTGAGTCTGAGACTAGCGGGAGATCGTGTTGGCGAGCAGTACTTC
TRBD1 | . | TRBJ2-3 | TRBV2 | CASRRQGADTDTQYF | TGTGCCAGCAGAAGACAGGGGGCTGACACAGATACGCAGTATTTT
. | . | TRBJ1-1 | TRBV9 | CASGTGLPGTEAFF | TGTGCCAGCGGAACAGGGCTACCGGGGACTGAAGCTTTCTTT
. | . | TRBJ2-7 | TRBV2 | CASSPELAYEQYF | TGTGCCAGCAGCCCCGAACTTGCCTACGAGCAGTACTTC
. | . | TRBJ2-1 | TRBV5-1 | CASSGGGWGYNEQFF | TGCGCCAGCAGCGGGGGAGGTTGGGGGTACAATGAGCAGTTCTTC
. | once | TRBJ2-7 | TRBV6-6 | CASTTEGVRSYEQYF | TGTGCCAGCACCACGGAGGGGGTCCGCTCCTACGAGCAGTACTTC
TRBD2 | once | TRBJ2-2 | TRBV5-1 | CASSLDPGTSGRGELFF | TGCGCCAGCAGCCTGGACCCCGGGACTAGCGGGAGAGGGGAGCTGTTTTTT
TRBD2 | . | TRBJ2-3 | TRBV13 | CASSSPGGGDTQYF | TGTGCCAGCAGCTCCCCTGGCGGGGGGGATACGCAGTATTTT
. | . | TRBJ1-4 | TRBV5-1 | CASSLVGPANEKLFF | TGCGCCAGCAGCTTGGTTGGACCAGCTAATGAAAAACTGTTTTTT
TRBD2 | . | TRBJ2-7 | TRBV11-2 | CASSLSTGGEYEQYF | TGTGCCAGCAGCTTATCAACGGGAGGCGAGTACGAGCAGTACTTC
TRBD2 | . | TRBJ2-1 | TRBV6-1 | CASHRAGVRGEQFF | TGTGCCAGCCACCGAGCGGGAGTGCGGGGTGAGCAGTTCTTC
TRBD2 | . | TRBJ2-1 | TRBV19 | CASSIVAGGPYNEQFF | TGTGCCAGTAGTATAGTAGCGGGAGGGCCCTACAATGAGCAGTTCTTC
. | once | TRBJ2-3 | TRBV4-1 | CASSHQSITDTQYF | TGCGCCAGCAGCCACCAATCAATCACAGATACGCAGTATTTT
. | once | TRBJ2-1 | TRBV7-3 | CASSHPGSYNEQFF | TGTGCCAGCAGCCATCCAGGGTCCTACAATGAGCAGTTCTTC
. | . | TRBJ2-7 | TRBV25-1 | CASSEFSSGRSYEQYF | TGTGCCAGCAGTGAATTCAGTAGCGGCCGCTCCTACGAGCAGTACTTC
TRBD1 | . | TRBJ1-1 | TRBV25-1 | CASTSDRRAEAFF | TGTGCCAGCACCTCGGACAGGCGGGCTGAAGCTTTCTTT
. | . | TRBJ1-2 | TRBV6-5 | CASSYDPVYGYTF | TGTGCCAGCAGTTACGACCCCGTCTATGGCTACACCTTC
. | . | TRBJ2-7 | TRBV28 | CASFSPPLGEQYF | TGTGCCAGCTTTTCGCCCCCCCTGGGGGAGCAGTACTTC
TRBD1 | . | TRBJ2-1 | TRBV9 | CASSARDRGAYEQFF | TGTGCCAGCAGCGCCCGGGACAGGGGAGCGTATGAGCAGTTCTTC
. | . | TRBJ1-1 | TRBV15 | CATSRDGTEAFF | TGTGCCACCAGCAGAGATGGAACTGAAGCTTTCTTT
TRBD1 | . | TRBJ2-7 | TRBV18 | CASSPYGQGDYVLSYEQYF | TGTGCCAGCTCACCCTATGGACAGGGGGACTATGTCCTCTCCTACGAGCAGTACTTC
. | . | TRBJ1-1 | TRBV6-1 | CASSDGFKNTEAFF | TGTGCCAGCAGTGATGGATTTAAGAACACTGAAGCTTTCTTT
. | . | TRBJ2-3 | TRBV2 | CASSAGGVRGDTQYF | TGTGCCAGCAGTGCAGGGGGGGTGAGAGGAGATACGCAGTATTTT
TRBD2 | . | TRBJ2-5 | TRBV5-1 | CASSSPLAGGPKQETQYF | TGCGCCAGCAGCTCCCCGCTAGCGGGAGGACCAAAACAAGAGACCCAGTACTTC
. | . | TRBJ1-2 | TRBV27 | CASSSAGNYGYTF | TGTGCCAGCAGTTCGGCAGGGAACTATGGCTACACCTTC
. | . | TRBJ2-4 | TRBV6-5 | CASGRVGEAKNIQYF | TGTGCCAGCGGCCGGGTCGGCGAGGCCAAAAACATTCAGTACTTC
. | once | TRBJ1-1 | TRBV29-1 | CSVDGGAQVAFF | TGCAGCGTTGATGGAGGGGCGCAGGTGGCTTTCTTT
TRBD2 | . | TRBJ2-1 | TRBV30 | CAWIHLGASGRNEQFF | TGTGCCTGGATCCATCTCGGGGCTAGCGGGAGGAATGAGCAGTTCTTC
TRBD2 | . | TRBJ2-1 | TRBV6-1 | CASIERESPKDEQFF | TGTGCCAGCATCGAGCGGGAGTCCCCAAAGGATGAGCAGTTCTTC
. | few | TRBJ2-7 | TRBV13 | CASSSQGSLYEQYF | TGTGCCAGCAGCTCCCAGGGATCTCTCTACGAGCAGTACTTC
. | . | TRBJ2-7 | TRBV5-1 | CASSLSLGVGLTSYEQYF | TGCGCCAGCAGCTTGTCCCTAGGGGTCGGATTAACGTCCTACGAGCAGTACTTC
. | . | TRBJ2-1 | TRBV27 | CASSLAESSYNEQFF | TGTGCCAGCAGTTTGGCCGAGAGCTCCTACAATGAGCAGTTCTTC
. | . | TRBJ2-1 | TRBV9 | CASSARGSVGYNEQFF | TGTGCCAGCAGCGCACGAGGTAGCGTGGGATACAATGAGCAGTTCTTC